One sample yielded the 8 T cell receptor beta chains listed below, sequenced in a study of blood T cell repertoires in COVID-19. Data came from immunoSEQ multiplex PCR; TCRdb stores just in-frame clones and leaves some out. The sample consists of some 340,000 clones, more than 75% of them appearing once. The sequenced sample consisted of PBMCs or T cells enriched from blood (not recorded which). The receptors derive from a woman aged 25 to 45 who had recovered from COVID-19.

The rearrangement links TRBV7-9 to TRBJ1-6; D may be TRBD1 (6 bases). V was shortened by 5 bases and J by 11 bases, with 13 bases between the two germline ends. The germline V gene encodes CDR1 SEHNR and CDR2 FQNEAQ (reference sequence). The CDR3 has 13 amino acids. CDR3 sequence: CASSLRTAAPLHF. In DNA, the CDR3 is TGTGCCAGCAGCCTCCGGACAGCGGCACCCCTCCACTTT. The complete variable domain, with remaining parts taken from reference TRBV7-9 and TRBJ1-6, reads DTGVSQNPRHKITKRGQNVTFRCDPISEHNRLYWYRQTLGQGPEFLTYFQNEAQLEKSRLLSDRFSAERPKGSFSTLEIQRTEQGDSAMYLCASSLRTAAPLHFGNGTRLTVT.

V gene TRBV28 combines with J gene TRBJ1-1, with D tentatively TRBD1 (6 bases). Germline CDR1 MDHEN, CDR2 SYDVKM. There are 15 residues in the CDR3. V was cut by 5 bases and J by 4 bases, with 17 bases left in between. This CDR3 reads CASSPSAGGFTEAFF. CDR3 DNA sequence: TGTGCCAGCAGTCCTTCGGCGGGGGGCTTCACTGAAGCTTTCTTT.

The chain carries TRBV7-9 and TRBJ2-7, with 12 bases lining up with TRBD1. The CDR3 sequence is 15 residues long. With 5 bases clipped from V and 4 bases from J, the junction kept 6 bases outside the gene matches. From germline, CDR1 is SEHNR and CDR2 FQNEAQ (reference sequence). The CDR3 protein is CASSPGQGAMYEQYF. For the CDR3, the DNA is TGTGCCAGCAGCCCGGGACAGGGGGCGATGTACGAGCAGTACTTC. Variable domain in full (rest from reference TRBV7-9 and TRBJ2-7): DTGVSQNPRHKITKRGQNVTFRCDPISEHNRLYWYRQTLGQGPEFLTYFQNEAQLEKSRLLSDRFSAERPKGSFSTLEIQRTEQGDSAMYLCASSPGQGAMYEQYFGPGTRLTVT.

This clone was counted once. The V call is TRBV27, the J call TRBJ1-2; weak D call: TRBD1 (6 bases). From germline, CDR1 is MNHEY and CDR2 SMNVEV (reference sequence). The CDR3 sequence is 17 residues long. V was pared by 5 bases and J by 4 bases, with 23 bases between. The CDR3 reads CASSPILSTGRGYGYTF. In DNA form, the CDR3 reads TGTGCCAGCAGTCCCATCCTAAGTACAGGGCGCGGCTATGGCTACACCTTC.

The chain couples TRBV5-1 to TRBJ1-2; weak D call: TRBD1 (5 bases). Per germline, CDR1 SGHRS and CDR2 YFSETQ. This CDR3 comprises 13 residues. V gave up 4 bases and J gave up 4 bases, with 11 bases separating them. CDR3 residues: CASSPDRAYGYTF. CDR3 DNA: TGCGCCAGCAGCCCCGACAGAGCCTATGGCTACACCTTC.

The V call is TRBV5-1, the J call TRBJ2-3; D remains unclear. The germline V and J ends were trimmed by 4 bases and 3 bases, with 12 bases remaining between them. This CDR3 spans 14 amino acids. CDR1 is SGHRS and CDR2 is YFSETQ in the germline V gene. The CDR3 sequence: CASSPRGFTDTQYF. The CDR3 coding sequence is TGCGCCAGCAGCCCCCGCGGATTTACAGATACGCAGTATTTT.

The CDR3 reads CASSLEGRGSYNEQFF. In DNA form, the CDR3 reads TGTGCCAGCAGCTTAGAAGGGCGGGGCTCCTACAATGAGCAGTTCTTC. The gene calls are TRBV7-8 and TRBJ2-1; the D gene is possibly TRBD2 (6 bases). This CDR3 contains 16 residues. Germline V gene lookup returns CDR1 SGHVS and CDR2 FQNEAQ. Trimming removed 1 base at V and 0 bases at J, with 10 bases between. The full variable domain, in which reference TRBV7-8 and TRBJ2-1 provide the parts outside the CDR3, is GAGVSQSPRYKVAKRGQDVALRCDPISGHVSLFWYQQALGQGPEFLTYFQNEAQLDKSGLPSDRFFAERPEGSVSTLKIQRTQQEDSAVYLCASSLEGRGSYNEQFFGPGTRLTVL.

The chain is built from TRBV11-2 and TRBJ1-2; 7 positions agree with TRBD1. Germline assignment: CDR1 SGHAT and CDR2 FQNNGV. The CDR3 extends over 15 amino acids. J was trimmed by 0 bases and V by 5 bases; bases with no gene match: 6. The CDR3 coding sequence is TGTGCCAGCAGCGCAACCGACAGGGCTAACTATGGCTACACCTTC. Encoded protein: CASSATDRANYGYTF.